This T cell receptor (beta chain) was captured by sequencing in a study of OX40 agonist ivuxolimab in advanced cancers. Study summary: An agonistic anti-OX40 (CD134) antibody, ivuxolimab, was used to treat the patients. While on treatment, patients had intravenous ivuxolimab at 0.01 to 10 mg/kg every 2 weeks.

Study-level findings and limits: Expanded clones were, on average, more numerous in CD8+ T cells than in CD4+.

Details on this clone: The antigen is undetermined.

Produced via immunoSEQ multiplex PCR; TCRdb's table is partial and in-frame only. The sample consists of about 95,000 clones, about 91% of them appearing once. The V gene's germline CDR1 is KGHSH and CDR2 LQKENI. This CDR3 comprises 15 residues. V trimming: 6 bases; J trimming: 4 bases; junction bases outside the gene matches: 9. V gene TRBV18 combines with J gene TRBJ2-1; 7 nucleotides agree with TRBD2. Sample: CD4+ or CD8+ T cells sorted from blood, taken in a trial of the OX40 agonist ivuxolimab. This receptor was taken from an adult with an advanced solid tumor such as melanoma, head and neck, liver or kidney cancer. The CDR3 nucleotides read TGTGCCAGCTCCCTCTCACTAGCGCCGTACAATGAGCAGTTCTTC. It translates to CASSLSLAPYNEQFF.